These 27 T cell receptor beta chains were sequenced from one sample in a study of technical replicates of blood from a few donors. Sequenced by immunoSEQ multiplex PCR; TCRdb stores in-frame clones only, minus some. The sample includes about 70,000 clones, around nine tenths seen only once; the top ten take 0.41%. The sample consisted of T cells isolated from PBMCs. Receptor source: a human donor in good health.

The chain uses TRBV9 and TRBJ2-1, with 7 bases that match TRBD2. Germline-derived CDR1 and CDR2 are SGDLS and YYNGEE. The trim removed 4 bases at V and 4 bases at J, leaving 8 bases unmatched. This CDR3 spans 15 amino acids. This CDR3 is CASSRVGGKYNEQFF. In DNA form, the CDR3 reads TGTGCCAGCAGCCGCGTGGGGGGGAAGTACAATGAGCAGTTCTTC. The variable domain in full, with the rest retrieved from reference TRBV9 and TRBJ2-1, is DSGVTQTPKHLITATGQRVTLRCSPRSGDLSVYWYQQSLDQGLQFLIQYYNGEERAKGNILERFSAQQFPDLHSELNLSSLELGDSALYFCASSRVGGKYNEQFFGPGTRLTVL.

This chain connects TRBV5-4 to TRBJ1-2; TRBD1 might be the D (6 bases). The CDR3 is made up of 14 amino acids. V was pared by 1 base and J by 7 bases, with 14 bases between. Germline V gene sequence: CDR1 SGHNT, CDR2 YYREEE (reference sequence). The CDR3 loop reads CASSLSLTGPGYTF. CDR3 in DNA: TGTGCCAGCAGCTTGTCATTAACAGGGCCTGGCTACACCTTC. The full variable domain, with the rest looked up from reference TRBV5-4 and TRBJ1-2, is ETGVTQSPTHLIKTRGQQVTLRCSSQSGHNTVSWYQQALGQGPQFIFQYYREEENGRGNFPPRFSGLQFPNYSSELNVNALELDDSALYLCASSLSLTGPGYTFGSGTRLTVV.

V is TRBV28 and J is TRBJ2-3, with TRBD1 matching over 8 bases. Looked up from germline, CDR1 is MDHEN and CDR2 is SYDVKM. V was pared by 4 bases and J by 2 bases, with 8 bases of the junction left unmatched. The CDR3 loop spans 16 amino acids. The CDR3 protein is CASSYETGENTDTQYF. CDR3 nucleotides: TGTGCCAGCAGTTATGAGACAGGGGAAAACACAGATACGCAGTATTTT.

This chain links TRBV14 with TRBJ1-4, with 9 bases identical to TRBD1. CDR1 and CDR2 from the germline V gene are SGHDN and FVKESK. This CDR3 comprises 16 residues. V lost 1 base, J lost 8 bases, and 8 bases stayed unmatched. CDR3 region: CASSQAGGQGFEKLFF. The CDR3 DNA reads TGTGCCAGCAGCCAAGCGGGGGGACAGGGATTCGAAAAACTGTTTTTT.

The chain uses TRBV7-3 and TRBJ2-1; 7 nucleotides match TRBD2. The junction had 12 bases not matched to a gene; V was cut back by 0 bases and J by 1 base. CDR1 is SGHTA, CDR2 FQGTGA, per germline. CDR3 length: 19 amino acids. The DNA for the CDR3 is TGTGCCAGCAGCTTAACCCCTAGCGGCTCAAGGGGTTCCTACAATGAGCAGTTCTTC. The encoded protein is CASSLTPSGSRGSYNEQFF.

The chain recombines TRBV4-2 with TRBJ2-7, with 9 bases matching TRBD2. Looked up from germline, CDR1 is LGHNA and CDR2 is YNFKEQ. The CDR3 extends over 16 amino acids. The junction had 8 bases not matched to a gene; V was cut back by 3 bases and J by 2 bases. CDR3 loop: CASSQASGNPAYEQYF. The DNA of the CDR3 is TGTGCCAGCAGCCAGGCTAGCGGGAACCCCGCCTACGAGCAGTACTTC.

V gene TRBV5-4 combines with J gene TRBJ2-1; 10 nucleotides align to TRBD2. J lost 9 bases, V lost 2 bases, and 5 bases had no gene match. Germline lookup yields CDR1 SGHNT and CDR2 YYREEE (reference sequence). This CDR3 region has 14 residues. The CDR3 sequence: CASSLLAGSGEQFF. In nucleotides, the CDR3 is TGTGCCAGCAGCTTACTAGCGGGGTCCGGTGAGCAGTTCTTC.

This clone occurred once. The chain joins TRBV7-2 to TRBJ1-2; possibly TRBD1 for D (5 bases). The V and J ends lost 5 bases and 4 bases respectively, with 14 bases between them. Looked up from germline, CDR1 is SGHTA and CDR2 is FQGNSA. The CDR3 runs to 14 residues. Here the CDR3 DNA reads TGTGCCAGCAGCGTGGACAACTCCGGCTATGGCTACACCTTC. Residues: CASSVDNSGYGYTF.

The genes are TRBV7-3 and TRBJ1-1, with unresolved D. The CDR3 consists of 13 residues. Trimming took 1 base from V and 2 from J, leaving 5 bases between them. Germline lookup yields CDR1 SGHTA and CDR2 FQGTGA. CDR3 sequence (DNA): TGTGCCAGCAGCTTAAACAGTAACACTGAAGCTTTCTTT. Its translation is CASSLNSNTEAFF. Looking up the rest from reference TRBV7-3 and TRBJ1-1 gives the full variable domain: GAGVSQTPSNKVTEKGKYVELRCDPISGHTALYWYRQSLGQGPEFLIYFQGTGAADDSGLPNDRFFAVRPEGSVSTLKIQRTERGDSAVYLCASSLNSNTEAFFGQGTRLTVV.

The CDR3 DNA is TGCGCCAGCAGCCTAGGAGGACAGGGGGCCCATCAGCCCCAGCATTTT. Amino acid sequence: CASSLGGQGAHQPQHF. This chain uses TRBV5-1 with TRBJ1-5; 11 positions match TRBD1. The CDR3 consists of 16 residues. V shed 4 bases and J 5 bases; nucleotides not matched to a gene: 8. Germline loops: CDR1 SGHRS, CDR2 YFSETQ.

Remarks on this clone: One end of the junction varies from germline; a read error may be responsible. This chain uses TRBV11-2 with TRBJ2-7, with a weak D call TRBD1 (7 bases). The CDR3 has 17 amino acids. CDR1 and CDR2 from the germline V gene are SGHAT and FQNNGV. This CDR3 reads CASNLGGRGNLSYEQYF. The CDR3 DNA reads TGTGCCAGCAACTTAGGGGGCCGCGGGAACCTTTCCTACGAGCAGTACTTC.

The genes are TRBV7-9 and TRBJ1-1; TRBD1 matches at 8 bases. The V and J ends lost 5 bases and 7 bases, in that order; junction bases with no gene match: 9. The CDR3 is 14 residues long. Germline CDR1 reads SEHNR; CDR2 reads FQNEAQ (reference sequence). CDR3 DNA: TGTGCCAGCAGCACCAGGGGGCGTTATGGTGAAGCTTTCTTT. Translating it yields CASSTRGRYGEAFF.

This clone was counted only a few times. The CDR3 DNA is TGTGCCAGCAGTTCAGGGTATGGGCAGTTCTTC. Translated: CASSSGYGQFF. This chain connects TRBV2 to TRBJ2-1; tentative D call: TRBD1 (5 bases). This CDR3 has 11 amino acids. Germline assignment: CDR1 SNHLY and CDR2 FYNNEI. The germline V and J ends were trimmed by 5 bases and 12 bases, with 11 bases remaining between them. The variable domain in full, completed from reference TRBV2 and TRBJ2-1, reads EPEVTQTPSHQVTQMGQEVILRCVPISNHLYFYWYRQILGQKVEFLVSFYNNEISEKSEIFDDQFSVERPDGSNFTLKIRSTKLEDSAMYFCASSSGYGQFFGPGTRLTVL.

This clone occurred once. V gene TRBV6-5 combines with J gene TRBJ2-7; tentatively, D is TRBD1 (6 bases). With 5 bases removed from V and 2 bases from J, the gap between germline ends came to 16 bases. From germline, CDR1 is MNHEY and CDR2 SVGAGI. CDR3 length: 15 amino acids. This CDR3 reads CASSPIWQGPYEQYF. As DNA, the CDR3 is TGTGCCAGCAGTCCCATTTGGCAGGGGCCCTACGAGCAGTACTTC.

A single count supports this clone. The chain links TRBV5-1 to TRBJ1-1, with D maybe TRBD1 (6 bases). CDR3 length: 17 residues. CDR1 SGHRS and CDR2 YFSETQ come from the germline V gene. V shed 3 bases and J shed 5 bases, with 23 bases lying between them. The CDR3 nucleotides read TGCGCCAGCAGCTGGAGGACACAGGGCGCGGAGAAAACTGAAGCTTTCTTT. Its translation: CASSWRTQGAEKTEAFF.

The V and J genes are TRBV5-4 and TRBJ2-7; 11 bases are shared with TRBD1. The germline V gene has CDR1 SGHNT and CDR2 YYREEE (reference sequence). This CDR3 is 14 amino acids long. The V and J ends lost 0 bases and 6 bases, in that order; junction bases with no gene match: 2. The CDR3 loop is CASSLDGTGGEQYF. The CDR3 coding sequence is TGTGCCAGCAGCTTGGATGGGACAGGGGGCGAGCAGTACTTC.

The chain couples TRBV11-2 to TRBJ2-7; the match to TRBD2 covers 7 bases. The V gene's germline CDR1 is SGHAT and CDR2 FQNNGV. V shed 5 bases, J shed 3 bases, and the junction held 16 bases outside the gene matches. This CDR3 has 17 residues. The CDR3 loop is CASSPQRDQLSIYEQYF. The CDR3 nucleotides read TGTGCCAGCAGCCCGCAGCGGGACCAACTCTCTATCTACGAGCAGTACTTC.

The chain couples TRBV5-1 to TRBJ2-3; TRBD2 is a possible D gene (6 bases). Germline V gives CDR1 SGHRS, CDR2 YFSETQ. The germline V and J ends were trimmed by 3 bases and 5 bases, with 13 bases remaining between them. The CDR3 is 14 residues long. The CDR3 region has the DNA TGCGCCAGCAGCTCCGCCCCCGGGGGAGATACGCAGTATTTT. Encoded protein: CASSSAPGGDTQYF. Supplemented by reference TRBV5-1 and TRBJ2-3, the full variable domain reads KAGVTQTPRYLIKTRGQQVTLSCSPISGHRSVSWYQQTPGQGLQFLFEYFSETQRNKGNFPGRFSGRQFSNSRSEMNVSTLELGDSALYLCASSSAPGGDTQYFGPGTRLTVL.

This chain uses TRBV4-3 with TRBJ2-5; maybe TRBD1 (5 bases). This CDR3 region has 14 residues. Trimming removed 1 base at V and 2 bases at J, with 8 bases between. CDR1 is LGHNA and CDR2 is YSLEER in the germline V gene. CDR3 DNA: TGCGCCAGCAGCCAAGTTGCAGGGCAAGAGACCCAGTACTTC. Residues: CASSQVAGQETQYF.

This chain uses TRBV5-8 with TRBJ2-1; 10 bases agree with TRBD2. Per the germline V gene, CDR1 is SGHTS and CDR2 is YDEGEE. The CDR3 runs 15 residues. Trimming cost V 5 bases and J 5 bases; bases outside gene matches: 7. CDR3 loop: CASSPGTSDHNEQFF. The CDR3 coding sequence is TGTGCCAGCAGTCCCGGGACTAGCGATCACAATGAGCAGTTCTTC.

This clone appeared once. The chain is built from TRBV5-5 and TRBJ1-1; unclear D gene. The CDR3 extends over 14 amino acids. Between the trimmed V and J ends, which lost 0 bases and 6 bases, there was a span of 12 bases. Germline values: CDR1 SGHKS, CDR2 YYEKEE (reference sequence). This CDR3 is CASSLVRGMAEAFF. Here the CDR3 DNA reads TGTGCCAGCAGCTTGGTACGGGGTATGGCTGAAGCTTTCTTT.

The CDR3 reads CSVDLLFASNEQFF. CDR3 nucleotides: TGCAGCGTCGACTTATTATTTGCCAGCAATGAGCAGTTCTTC. The rearrangement joins TRBV29-1 to TRBJ2-1; unclear D gene. V dropped 6 bases and J dropped 6 bases, with 18 bases sitting between them. CDR3 length: 14 residues. CDR1 and CDR2 from the germline V gene are SQVTM and ANQGSEA.

The chain is built from TRBV30 and TRBJ1-1; no clear D. Per germline, CDR1 GTSNPN and CDR2 SVGIG (reference sequence). This CDR3 is 14 amino acids long. The V end lost 4 bases, the J end lost 2 bases, and 14 bases lay between the germline ends. DNA of the CDR3: TGTGCCTGGATGATTGGACGGGGTAACACTGAAGCTTTCTTT. Amino acid sequence: CAWMIGRGNTEAFF.

The chain has TRBV11-3 and TRBJ1-1; D gene uncertain. V was cut by 1 base and J by 3 bases, with 3 bases left in between. The germline CDR1 and CDR2 sequences are SGHNT and YENEEA. The CDR3 runs to 12 residues. The CDR3 loop is CASSLAYTEAFF. CDR3 nucleotides: TGTGCCAGCAGCTTAGCGTACACTGAAGCTTTCTTT.

The chain links TRBV5-6 to TRBJ1-2, with 7 nucleotides matching TRBD1. The CDR3 consists of 15 residues. In germline, CDR1 is SGHDT, CDR2 YYEEEE. With V trimmed by 2 bases and J by 5 bases, 9 bases remained unmatched. The CDR3 spells CASSFQGVPPYGYTF. In DNA form, the CDR3 reads TGTGCCAGCAGCTTCCAGGGGGTACCCCCATATGGCTACACCTTC.

The V call is TRBV4-1, the J call TRBJ1-5; D is uncertain. V lost 4 bases and J lost 3, with 13 bases in between. The V gene's germline CDR1 is MGHRA and CDR2 YSYEKL. The CDR3 totals 15 residues. CDR3 DNA sequence: TGCGCCAGCAGCCCCCGGTGGAGGGACAATCAGCCCCAGCATTTT. It yields the protein CASSPRWRDNQPQHF.

The chain's CDR3 is CSVAGVGAGLTGELFF. For the CDR3, the DNA is TGCAGCGTTGCGGGGGTTGGGGCAGGGCTCACCGGGGAGCTGTTTTTT. The J gene is TRBJ2-2, the V gene TRBV29-1; a weak D match, TRBD2 (6 bases). The CDR3 totals 16 residues. Looked up from germline, CDR1 is SQVTM and CDR2 is ANQGSEA. Trimming removed 4 bases from V and 4 bases from J, with 19 bases in between.